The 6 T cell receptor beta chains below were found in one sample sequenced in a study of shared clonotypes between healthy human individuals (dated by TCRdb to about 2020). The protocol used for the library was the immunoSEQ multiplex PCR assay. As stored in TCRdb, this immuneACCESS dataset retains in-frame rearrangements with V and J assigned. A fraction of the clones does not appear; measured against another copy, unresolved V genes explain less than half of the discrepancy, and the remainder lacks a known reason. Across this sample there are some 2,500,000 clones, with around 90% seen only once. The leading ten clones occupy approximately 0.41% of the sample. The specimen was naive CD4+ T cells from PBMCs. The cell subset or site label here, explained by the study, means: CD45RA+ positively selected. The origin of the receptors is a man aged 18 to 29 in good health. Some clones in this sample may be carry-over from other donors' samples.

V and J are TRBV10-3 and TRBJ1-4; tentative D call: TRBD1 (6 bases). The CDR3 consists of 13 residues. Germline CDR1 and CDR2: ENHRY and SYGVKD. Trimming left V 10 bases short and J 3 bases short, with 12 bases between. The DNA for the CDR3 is TGTGCCACGACGGACAGCCCTAATGAAAAACTGTTTTTT. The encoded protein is CATTDSPNEKLFF.

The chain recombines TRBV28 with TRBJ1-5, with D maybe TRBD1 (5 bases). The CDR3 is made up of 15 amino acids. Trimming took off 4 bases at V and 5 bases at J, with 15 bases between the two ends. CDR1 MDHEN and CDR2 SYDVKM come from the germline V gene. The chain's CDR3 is CASSWGELADQPQHF. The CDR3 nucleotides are TGTGCCAGCAGTTGGGGCGAGTTAGCGGATCAGCCCCAGCATTTT.

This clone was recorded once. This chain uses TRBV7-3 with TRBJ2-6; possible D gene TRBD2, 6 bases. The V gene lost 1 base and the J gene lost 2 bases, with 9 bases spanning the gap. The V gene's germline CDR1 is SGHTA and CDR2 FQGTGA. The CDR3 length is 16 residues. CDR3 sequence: CASSLKSGPGANVLTF. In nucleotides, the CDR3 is TGTGCCAGCAGCTTAAAGAGCGGGCCTGGGGCCAACGTCCTGACTTTC. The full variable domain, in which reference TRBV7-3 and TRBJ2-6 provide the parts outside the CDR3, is GAGVSQTPSNKVTEKGKYVELRCDPISGHTALYWYRQSLGQGPEFLIYFQGTGAADDSGLPNDRFFAVRPEGSVSTLKIQRTERGDSAVYLCASSLKSGPGANVLTFGAGSRLTVL.

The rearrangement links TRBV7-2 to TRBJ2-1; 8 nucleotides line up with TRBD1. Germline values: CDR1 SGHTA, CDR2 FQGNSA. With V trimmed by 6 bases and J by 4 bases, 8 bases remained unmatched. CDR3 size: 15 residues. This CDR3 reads CASSRTGTGYNEQFF. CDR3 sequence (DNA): TGTGCCAGCAGTAGAACCGGGACAGGTTACAATGAGCAGTTCTTC.

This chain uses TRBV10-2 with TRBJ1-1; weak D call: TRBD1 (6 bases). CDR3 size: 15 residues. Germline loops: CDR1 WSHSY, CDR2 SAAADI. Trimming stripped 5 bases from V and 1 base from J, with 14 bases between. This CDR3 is CASSPGGGWNTEAFF. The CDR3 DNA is TGCGCCAGCAGTCCCGGGGGGGGCTGGAACACTGAAGCTTTCTTT.

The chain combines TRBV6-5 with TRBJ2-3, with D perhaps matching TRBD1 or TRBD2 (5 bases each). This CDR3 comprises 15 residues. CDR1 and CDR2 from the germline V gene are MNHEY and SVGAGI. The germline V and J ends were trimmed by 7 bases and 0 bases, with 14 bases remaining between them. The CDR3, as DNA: TGTGCCAGCACCCCGGGGCGAACTAGCACAGATACGCAGTATTTT. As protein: CASTPGRTSTDTQYF.